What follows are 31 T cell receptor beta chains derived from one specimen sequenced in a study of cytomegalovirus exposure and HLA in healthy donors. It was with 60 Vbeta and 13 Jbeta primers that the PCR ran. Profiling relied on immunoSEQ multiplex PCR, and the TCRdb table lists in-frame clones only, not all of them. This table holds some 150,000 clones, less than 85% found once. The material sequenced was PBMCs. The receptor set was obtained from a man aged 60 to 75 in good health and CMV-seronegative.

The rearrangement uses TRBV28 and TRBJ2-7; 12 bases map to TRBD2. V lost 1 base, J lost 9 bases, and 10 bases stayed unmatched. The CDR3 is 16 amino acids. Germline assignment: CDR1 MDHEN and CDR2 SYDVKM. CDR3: CASSLYDSTSGGLQYF. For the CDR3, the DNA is TGTGCCAGCAGTTTATACGATTCGACTAGCGGGGGCCTGCAGTACTTC. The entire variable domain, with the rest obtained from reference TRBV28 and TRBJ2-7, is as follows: DVKVTQSSRYLVKRTGEKVFLECVQDMDHENMFWYRQDPGLGLRLIYFSYDVKMKEKGDIPEGYSVSREKKERFSLILESASTNQTSMYLCASSLYDSTSGGLQYFGPGTRLTVT.

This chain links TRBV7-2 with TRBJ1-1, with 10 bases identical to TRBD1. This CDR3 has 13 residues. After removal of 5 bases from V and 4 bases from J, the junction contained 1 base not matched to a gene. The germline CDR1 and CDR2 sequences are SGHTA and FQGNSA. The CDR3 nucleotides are TGTGCCAGCAGCGGACAGGGGGGCACTGAAGCTTTCTTT. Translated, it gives CASSGQGGTEAFF.

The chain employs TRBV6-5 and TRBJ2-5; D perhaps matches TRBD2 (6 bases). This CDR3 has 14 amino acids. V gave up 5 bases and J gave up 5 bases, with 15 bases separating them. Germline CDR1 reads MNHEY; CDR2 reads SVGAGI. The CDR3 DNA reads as TGTGCCAGCAGTCCCTGGACGGGGGTGGAGACCCAGTACTTC. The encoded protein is CASSPWTGVETQYF.

CDR3 coding DNA: TGTGCCAGTAGTACCCAACAGGACCAGCCCCAGCATTTT. As protein: CASSTQQDQPQHF. The V gene is TRBV19, the J gene TRBJ1-5; a weak D match, TRBD1 (5 bases). The CDR3 is made up of 13 amino acids. V was cut by 4 bases and J by 7 bases, with 11 bases left in between. The germline V gene encodes CDR1 LNHDA and CDR2 SQIVND (reference sequence). Combining the CDR3 with reference TRBV19 and TRBJ1-5 gives the whole variable domain DGGITQSPKYLFRKEGQNVTLSCEQNLNHDAMYWYRQDPGQGLRLIYYSQIVNDFQKGDIAEGYSVSREKKESFPLTVTSAQKNPTAFYLCASSTQQDQPQHFGDGTRLSIL.

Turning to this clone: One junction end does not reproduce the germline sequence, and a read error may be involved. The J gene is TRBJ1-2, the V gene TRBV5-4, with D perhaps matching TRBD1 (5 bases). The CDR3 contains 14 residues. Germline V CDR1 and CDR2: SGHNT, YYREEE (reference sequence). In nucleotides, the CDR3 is TGTGCCAGCAGCTCCATAGGGGTGAACTATGGCTACGCCTTC. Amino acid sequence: CASSSIGVNYGYAF. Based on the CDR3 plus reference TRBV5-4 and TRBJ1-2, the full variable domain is ETGVTQSPTHLIKTRGQQVTLRCSSQSGHNTVSWYQQALGQGPQFIFQYYREEENGRGNFPPRFSGLQFPNYSSELNVNALELDDSALYLCASSSIGVNYGYAFGSGTRLTVV.

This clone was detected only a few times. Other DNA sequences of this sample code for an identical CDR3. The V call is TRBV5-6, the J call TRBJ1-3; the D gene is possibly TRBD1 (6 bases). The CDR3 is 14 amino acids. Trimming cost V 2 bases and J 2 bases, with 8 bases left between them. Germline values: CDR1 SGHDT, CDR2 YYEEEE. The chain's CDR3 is CASSLQGAGNTIYF. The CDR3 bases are TGTGCCAGCAGCTTACAGGGAGCTGGAAACACCATATATTTT.

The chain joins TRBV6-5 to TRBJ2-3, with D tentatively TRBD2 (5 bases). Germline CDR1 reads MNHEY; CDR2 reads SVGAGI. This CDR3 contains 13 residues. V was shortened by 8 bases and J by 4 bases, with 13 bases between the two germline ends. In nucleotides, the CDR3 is TGTGCCAGCCACTCCCCCGGGGCAGATACGCAGTATTTT. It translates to CASHSPGADTQYF.

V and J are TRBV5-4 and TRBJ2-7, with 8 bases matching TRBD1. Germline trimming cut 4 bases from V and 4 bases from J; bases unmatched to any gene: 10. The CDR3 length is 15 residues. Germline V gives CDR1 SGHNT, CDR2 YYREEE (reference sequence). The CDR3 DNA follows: TGTGCCAGCAGCCCTGGACAGGGCTTCGGGTACGAGCAGTACTTC. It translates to CASSPGQGFGYEQYF.

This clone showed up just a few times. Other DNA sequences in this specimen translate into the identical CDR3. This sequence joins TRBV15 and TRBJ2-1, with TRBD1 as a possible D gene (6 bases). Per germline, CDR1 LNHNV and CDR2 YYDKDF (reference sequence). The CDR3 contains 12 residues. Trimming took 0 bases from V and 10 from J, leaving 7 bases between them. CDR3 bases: TGTGCCACCAGCAGAGATAGGGGGGAGCAGTTCTTC. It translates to CATSRDRGEQFF.

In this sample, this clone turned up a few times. CDR3 loop: CASWTEPQETQYF. CDR3 bases: TGCGCCAGCTGGACTGAACCACAAGAGACCCAGTACTTC. The V gene is TRBV5-1, the J gene TRBJ2-5; D is possibly TRBD2 (5 bases). The CDR3 is made up of 13 amino acids. Trimming pared 7 bases from V and 2 bases from J, leaving 12 bases between. Germline V CDR1 and CDR2: SGHRS, YFSETQ.

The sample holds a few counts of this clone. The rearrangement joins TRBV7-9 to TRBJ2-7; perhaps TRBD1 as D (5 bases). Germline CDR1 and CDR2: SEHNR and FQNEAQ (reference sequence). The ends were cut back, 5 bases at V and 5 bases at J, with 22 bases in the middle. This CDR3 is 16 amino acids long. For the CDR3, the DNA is TGTGCCAGCAGCGGGATCCGTCGCCAGGGAAGAAACGAGCAGTACTTC. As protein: CASSGIRRQGRNEQYF.

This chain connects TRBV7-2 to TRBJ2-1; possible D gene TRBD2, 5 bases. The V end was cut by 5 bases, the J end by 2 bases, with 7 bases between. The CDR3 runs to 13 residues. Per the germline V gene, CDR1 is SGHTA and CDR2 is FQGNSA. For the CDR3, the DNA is TGTGCCAGCAGCCTCGGGACCTACAATGAGCAGTTCTTC. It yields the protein CASSLGTYNEQFF.

The CDR3: CASSPDRETEAFF. The CDR3 bases are TGTGCCAGCAGCCCGGACAGGGAGACTGAAGCTTTCTTT. The chain uses TRBV5-4 and TRBJ1-1; 8 nucleotides align to TRBD1. With 4 bases clipped from V and 5 bases from J, the junction kept 4 bases outside the gene matches. CDR3 length: 13 amino acids. From germline, CDR1 is SGHNT and CDR2 YYREEE (reference sequence).

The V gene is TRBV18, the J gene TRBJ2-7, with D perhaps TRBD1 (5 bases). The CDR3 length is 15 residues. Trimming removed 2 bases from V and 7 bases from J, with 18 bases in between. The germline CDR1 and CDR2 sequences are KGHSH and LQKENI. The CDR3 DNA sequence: TGTGCCAGCTCACCAACAGGAGATGCCGGTACGGAGCAGTACTTC. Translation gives CASSPTGDAGTEQYF.

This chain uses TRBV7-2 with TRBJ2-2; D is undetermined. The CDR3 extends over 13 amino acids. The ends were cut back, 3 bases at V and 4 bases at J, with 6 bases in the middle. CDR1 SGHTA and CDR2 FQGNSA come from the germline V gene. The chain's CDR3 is CASSLRLTGELFF. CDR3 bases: TGTGCCAGCAGCTTGAGGCTCACCGGGGAGCTGTTTTTT.

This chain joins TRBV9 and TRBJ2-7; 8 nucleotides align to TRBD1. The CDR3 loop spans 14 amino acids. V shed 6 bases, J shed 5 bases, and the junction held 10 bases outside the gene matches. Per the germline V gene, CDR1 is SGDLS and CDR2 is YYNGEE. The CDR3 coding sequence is TGTGCCAGCAACCAGCAGGGGGCCTTAGACGAGCAGTACTTC. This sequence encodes CASNQQGALDEQYF.

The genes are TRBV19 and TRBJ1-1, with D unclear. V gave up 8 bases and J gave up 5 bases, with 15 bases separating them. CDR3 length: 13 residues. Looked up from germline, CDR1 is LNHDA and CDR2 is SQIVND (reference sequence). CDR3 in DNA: TGTGCCAGTTCTCCCCACTTAGAGACTGAAGCTTTCTTT. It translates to CASSPHLETEAFF.

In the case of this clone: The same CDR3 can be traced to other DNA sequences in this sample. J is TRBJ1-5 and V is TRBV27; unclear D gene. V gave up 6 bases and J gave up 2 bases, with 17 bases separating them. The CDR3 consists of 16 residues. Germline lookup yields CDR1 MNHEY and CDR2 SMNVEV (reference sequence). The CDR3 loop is CASSLMGGLGNQPQHF. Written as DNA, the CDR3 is TGTGCCAGCAGCTTAATGGGAGGGTTGGGCAATCAGCCCCAGCATTTT.

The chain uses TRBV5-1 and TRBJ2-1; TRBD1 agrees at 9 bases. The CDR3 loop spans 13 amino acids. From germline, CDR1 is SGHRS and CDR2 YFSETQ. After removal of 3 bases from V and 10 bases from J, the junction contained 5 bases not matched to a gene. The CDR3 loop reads CASSWGQGEEQFF. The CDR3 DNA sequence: TGCGCCAGCAGCTGGGGACAGGGTGAGGAGCAGTTCTTC.

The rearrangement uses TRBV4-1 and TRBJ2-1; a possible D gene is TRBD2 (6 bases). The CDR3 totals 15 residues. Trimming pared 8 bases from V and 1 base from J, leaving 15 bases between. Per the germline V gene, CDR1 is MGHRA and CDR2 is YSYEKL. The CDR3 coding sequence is TGCGCCAGCCGAACGACGGGAGAATCCTACAATGAGCAGTTCTTC. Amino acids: CASRTTGESYNEQFF.

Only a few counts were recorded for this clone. This CDR3 reads CASSFIGQRPFF. CDR3 coding DNA: TGTGCCAGCAGTTTCATTGGACAGAGGCCTTTCTTT. The chain links TRBV6-5 to TRBJ1-1, with TRBD1 as a possible D gene (6 bases). The germline V and J ends were trimmed by 4 bases and 12 bases, with 15 bases remaining between them. CDR1 is MNHEY, CDR2 SVGAGI, per germline. CDR3 length equals 12 residues.

The CDR3 DNA reads as TGTGCCAGCAGGGACTCAGGCTTAAACTATGGCTACACCTTC. As protein: CASRDSGLNYGYTF. V usage is TRBV6-5 and J usage is TRBJ1-2, with unresolved D. Trimming took 6 bases from V and 2 from J, leaving 13 bases between them. Germline V gene sequence: CDR1 MNHEY, CDR2 SVGAGI. The length of the CDR3 is 14 residues.

The CDR3 DNA follows: TGCGCCAGCAGCTTGGGTAGGGGGCCAGCCCACACAGATACGCAGTATTTT. It encodes CASSLGRGPAHTDTQYF. V is TRBV5-1 and J is TRBJ2-3; 7 bases match TRBD1. The CDR3 runs 17 residues. CDR1 is SGHRS, CDR2 YFSETQ, per germline. Trimming cost V 0 bases and J 2 bases; bases outside gene matches: 9.

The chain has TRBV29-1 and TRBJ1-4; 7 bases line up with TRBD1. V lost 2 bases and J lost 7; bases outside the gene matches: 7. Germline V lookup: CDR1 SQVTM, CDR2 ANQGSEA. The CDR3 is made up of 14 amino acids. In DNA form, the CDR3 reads TGCAGCGTTGAAATCAGGGGGGTGGGTGAAAAACTGTTTTTT. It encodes CSVEIRGVGEKLFF. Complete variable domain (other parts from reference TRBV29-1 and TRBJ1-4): SAVISQKPSRDICQRGTSLTIQCQVDSQVTMMFWYRQQPGQSLTLIATANQGSEATYESGFVIDKFPISRPNLTFSTLTVSNMSPEDSSIYLCSVEIRGVGEKLFFGSGTQLSVL.

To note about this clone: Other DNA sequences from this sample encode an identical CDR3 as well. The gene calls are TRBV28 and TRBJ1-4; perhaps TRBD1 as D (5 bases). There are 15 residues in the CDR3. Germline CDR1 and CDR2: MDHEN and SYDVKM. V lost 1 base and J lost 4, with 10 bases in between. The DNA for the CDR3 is TGTGCCAGCAGTTTATCTGGGGCGCTTAATGAAAAACTGTTTTTT. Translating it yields CASSLSGALNEKLFF.

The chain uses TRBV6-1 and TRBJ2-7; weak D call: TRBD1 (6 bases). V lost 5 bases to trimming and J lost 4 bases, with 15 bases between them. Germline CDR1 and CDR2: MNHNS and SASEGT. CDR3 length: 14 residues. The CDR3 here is CASSSRQDSYEQYF. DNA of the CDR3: TGTGCCAGCAGTTCACGACAGGATAGTTACGAGCAGTACTTC.

The CDR3 spells CASSYQGNTGELFF. DNA for the CDR3: TGCGCCAGCAGTTACCAGGGGAACACCGGGGAGCTGTTTTTT. The chain couples TRBV5-1 to TRBJ2-2, with D possibly matching TRBD1 (5 bases). The germline V gene encodes CDR1 SGHRS and CDR2 YFSETQ. This CDR3 contains 14 residues. V was cut by 5 bases and J by 1 base, with 9 bases left in between.

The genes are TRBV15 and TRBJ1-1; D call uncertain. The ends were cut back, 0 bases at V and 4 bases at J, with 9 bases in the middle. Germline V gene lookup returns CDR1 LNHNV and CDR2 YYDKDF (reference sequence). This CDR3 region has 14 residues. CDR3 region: CATSRDLGSTEAFF. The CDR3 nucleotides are TGTGCCACCAGCAGAGATTTGGGCAGCACTGAAGCTTTCTTT.

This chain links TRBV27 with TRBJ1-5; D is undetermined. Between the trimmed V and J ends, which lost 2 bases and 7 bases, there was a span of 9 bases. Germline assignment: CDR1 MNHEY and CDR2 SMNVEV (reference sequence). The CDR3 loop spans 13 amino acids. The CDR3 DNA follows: TGTGCCAGCAGTTTAGACAAGGAACAGCCCCAGCATTTT. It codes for CASSLDKEQPQHF.

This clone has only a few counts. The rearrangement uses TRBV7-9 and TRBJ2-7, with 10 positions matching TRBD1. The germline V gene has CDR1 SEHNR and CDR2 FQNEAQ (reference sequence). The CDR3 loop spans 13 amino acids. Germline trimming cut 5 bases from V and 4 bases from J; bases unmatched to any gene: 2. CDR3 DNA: TGTGCCAGCAGCGACAGGGGGCCATACGAGCAGTACTTC. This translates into CASSDRGPYEQYF.

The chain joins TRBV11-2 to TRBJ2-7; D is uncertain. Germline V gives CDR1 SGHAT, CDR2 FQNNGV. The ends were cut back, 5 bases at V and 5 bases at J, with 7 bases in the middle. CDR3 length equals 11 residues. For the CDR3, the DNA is TGTGCCAGCAGCGTAACTCACGAGCAGTACTTC. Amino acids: CASSVTHEQYF.